The 9 T cell receptor beta chains below come from one sample, sequenced in a study of blood T cells in healthy people across ages. PCR was performed a second time for 7 to 11 cycles using a sample-barcoded 5' primer and a J-beta primer mix. One entry per CDR3 protein, called by TCRdb with MiXCR from the 5' RACE reads. The repertoire holds approximately 690,000 distinct CDR3 sequences, with less than 45% as singletons. The source material was blood. Every receptor here comes from a man older than 75 in good health.

This clonotype has just a few counts. The chain employs TRBV6-2 or TRBV6-3 and TRBJ2-7, with 8 nucleotides matching TRBD2. The germline V gene has CDR1 MNHEY and CDR2 SVGEGT. After removal of 2 bases from V and 4 bases from J, the junction contained 7 bases not matched to a gene. The CDR3 spans 15 residues. This CDR3 reads CASSYTSGGPYEQYF. In nucleotides, the CDR3 is TGTGCCAGCAGTTACACTAGCGGAGGTCCTTACGAGCAGTACTTC.

Written as DNA, the CDR3 is TGTGCCAGCAGCGTAGGGGTAGCGGAAGAGACCCAGTACTTC. It specifies CASSVGVAEETQYF. The chain is built from TRBV9 and TRBJ2-5, with D possibly matching TRBD2 (6 bases). This CDR3 is 14 amino acids long. V lost 0 bases, J lost 3 bases, and 9 bases lay in between. The germline V gene has CDR1 SGDLS and CDR2 YYNGEE.

V gene TRBV9 combines with J gene TRBJ2-7, with D perhaps matching TRBD1 (5 bases). CDR1 and CDR2 from the germline V gene are SGDLS and YYNGEE. This CDR3 region has 14 residues. The V end lost 4 bases, the J end lost 2 bases, and 13 bases lay between the germline ends. The CDR3: CASSPQGRTYEQYF. CDR3 DNA: TGTGCCAGCAGCCCCCAGGGCCGAACCTACGAGCAGTACTTC.

The chain recombines TRBV7-2 with TRBJ2-5; 7 nucleotides line up with TRBD2. The CDR3 runs 16 residues. Trimming removed 1 base from V and 11 bases from J; junction bases left unmatched: 16. Germline V gene lookup returns CDR1 SGHTA and CDR2 FQGNSA. CDR3 loop: CASSLGGGSLGNEQYF. The CDR3 coding sequence is TGTGCCAGCAGCTTAGGCGGCGGGAGCTTGGGAAATGAGCAGTACTTC. Full variable domain (remainder filled in from reference TRBV7-2 and TRBJ2-5): GAGVSQSPSNKVTEKGKDVELRCDPISGHTALYWYRQSLGQGLEFLIYFQGNSAPDKSGLPSDRFSAERTGGSVSTLTIQRTQQEDSAVYLCASSLGGGSLGNEQYFGPGTRLLVL.

V and J are TRBV20-1 and TRBJ1-4; D is possibly TRBD1 (5 bases). Trimming stripped 3 bases from V and 3 bases from J, with 11 bases between. CDR3 size: 14 residues. The germline gives CDR1 DFQATT, CDR2 SNEGSKA (reference sequence). CDR3 sequence: CSARRGAANEKLFF. The CDR3 DNA follows: TGCAGTGCTAGGAGAGGGGCAGCTAATGAAAAACTGTTTTTT.

Remarks on this clonotype: One base away lies a much larger clone, so this may be a sequencing read error. This rearrangement joins TRBV10-1 to TRBJ2-5; weak D call: TRBD2 (6 bases). CDR3 length equals 14 residues. V lost 6 bases, J lost 2 bases, and 13 bases lay in between. Germline lookup yields CDR1 WNHNN and CDR2 SYGVQD (reference sequence). CDR3 region: CASRERRGQETQYF. Written as DNA, the CDR3 is TGCGCCAGCAGGGAACGGCGGGGACAAGAGACCCAGTACTTC.

In the case of this clonotype: One junction end does not reproduce the germline sequence, and a read error may be involved. The J gene is TRBJ2-7, the V gene TRBV30; D may be TRBD1 or TRBD2 (5 bases each). This CDR3 contains 12 residues. Germline-derived CDR1 and CDR2 are GTSNPN and SVGIG (reference sequence). The CDR3 DNA is TGTGCCGGGAGTCGACAGTTCTACGAGCAGTACTTC. Its translation is CAGSRQFYEQYF.

The chain is built from TRBV7-6 and TRBJ2-2; D ambiguous. CDR1 is SGHVS and CDR2 is FNYEAQ in the germline V gene. There are 13 residues in the CDR3. The V end was cut by 2 bases, the J end by 5 bases, with 6 bases between. The CDR3 nucleotides read TGTGCCAGCAGCTTACTAGTTACCGGGGAGCTGTTTTTT. Translating it yields CASSLLVTGELFF.

The CDR3 loop is CARLLESSYNEQFF. DNA of the CDR3: TGTGCCAGACTCCTGGAGTCCTCCTACAATGAGCAGTTCTTC. The V call is TRBV21-1, the J call TRBJ2-1. TRBV21-1 is recorded as a pseudogene. CDR3 length: 14 residues.